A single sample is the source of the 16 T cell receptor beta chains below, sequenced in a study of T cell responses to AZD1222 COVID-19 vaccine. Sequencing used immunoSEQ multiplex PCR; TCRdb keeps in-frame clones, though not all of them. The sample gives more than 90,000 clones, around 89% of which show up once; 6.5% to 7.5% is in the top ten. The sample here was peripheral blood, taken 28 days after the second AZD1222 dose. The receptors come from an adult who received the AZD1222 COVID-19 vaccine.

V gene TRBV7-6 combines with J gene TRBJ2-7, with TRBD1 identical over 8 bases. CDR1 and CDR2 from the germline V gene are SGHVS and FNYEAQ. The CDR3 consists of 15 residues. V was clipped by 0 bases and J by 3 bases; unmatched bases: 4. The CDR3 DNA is TGTGCCAGCAGCTTAGCCCCGACAGGGGACTACGAGCAGTACTTC. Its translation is CASSLAPTGDYEQYF.

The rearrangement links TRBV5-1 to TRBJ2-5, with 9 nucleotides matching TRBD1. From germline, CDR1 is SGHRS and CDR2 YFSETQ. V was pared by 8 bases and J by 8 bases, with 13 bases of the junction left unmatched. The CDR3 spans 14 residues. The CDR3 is CASSPEGQGGTQYF. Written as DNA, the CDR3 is TGCGCCAGTTCTCCCGAGGGACAGGGAGGAACCCAGTACTTC.

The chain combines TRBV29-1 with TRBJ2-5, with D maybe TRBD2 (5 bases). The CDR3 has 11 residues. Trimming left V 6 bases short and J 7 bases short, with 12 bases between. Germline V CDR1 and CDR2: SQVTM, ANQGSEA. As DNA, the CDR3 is TGCAGCGTGGGGAGTCCGGGGACCCAGTACTTC. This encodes CSVGSPGTQYF.

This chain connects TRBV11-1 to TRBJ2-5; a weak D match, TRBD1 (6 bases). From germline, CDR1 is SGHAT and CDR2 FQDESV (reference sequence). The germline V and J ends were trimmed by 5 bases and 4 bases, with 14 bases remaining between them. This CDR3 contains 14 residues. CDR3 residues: CASSPPEDRETQYF. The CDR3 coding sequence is TGTGCCAGCAGCCCGCCCGAGGACAGAGAGACCCAGTACTTC.

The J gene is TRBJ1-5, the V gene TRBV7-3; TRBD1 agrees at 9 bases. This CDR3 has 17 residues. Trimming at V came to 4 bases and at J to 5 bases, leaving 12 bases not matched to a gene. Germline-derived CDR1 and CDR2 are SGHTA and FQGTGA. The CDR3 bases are TGTGCCAGCAGCTCAACCGGGACAGGGAAGGTATATCAGCCCCAGCATTTT. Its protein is CASSSTGTGKVYQPQHF.

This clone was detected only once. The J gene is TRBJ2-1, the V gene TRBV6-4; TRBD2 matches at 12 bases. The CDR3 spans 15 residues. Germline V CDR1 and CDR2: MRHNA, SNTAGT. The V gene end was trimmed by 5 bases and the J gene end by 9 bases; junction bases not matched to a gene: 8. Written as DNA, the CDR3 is TGTGCCAGCAGTCTGACTAGCGGGAGAGGGTTTGAGCAGTTCTTC. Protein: CASSLTSGRGFEQFF.

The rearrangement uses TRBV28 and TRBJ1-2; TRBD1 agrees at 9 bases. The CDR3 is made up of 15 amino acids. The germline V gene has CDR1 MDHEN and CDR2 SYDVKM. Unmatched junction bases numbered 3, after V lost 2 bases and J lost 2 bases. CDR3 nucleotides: TGTGCCAGCAGTTTAATAGGGACAGGGAACTATGGCTACACCTTC. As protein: CASSLIGTGNYGYTF.

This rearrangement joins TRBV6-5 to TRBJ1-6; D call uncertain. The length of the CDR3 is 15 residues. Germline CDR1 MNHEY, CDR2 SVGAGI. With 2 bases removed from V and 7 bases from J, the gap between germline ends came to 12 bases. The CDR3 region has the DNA TGTGCCAGCAGTTACGACTTTGCGGGGAATTCACCCCTCCACTTT. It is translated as CASSYDFAGNSPLHF.

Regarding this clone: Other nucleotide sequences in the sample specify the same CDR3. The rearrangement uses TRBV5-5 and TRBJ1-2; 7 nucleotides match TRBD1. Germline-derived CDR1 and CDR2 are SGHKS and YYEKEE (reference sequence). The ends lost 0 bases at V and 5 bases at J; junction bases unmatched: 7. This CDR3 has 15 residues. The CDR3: CASSLGAGQLYGYTF. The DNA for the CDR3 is TGTGCCAGCAGCTTGGGGGCGGGACAGCTTTATGGCTACACCTTC.

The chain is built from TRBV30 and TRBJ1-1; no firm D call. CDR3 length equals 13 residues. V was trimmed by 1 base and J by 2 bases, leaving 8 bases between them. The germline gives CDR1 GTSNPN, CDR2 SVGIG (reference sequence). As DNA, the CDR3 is TGTGCCTGGAGTGAAACACCTAACACTGAAGCTTTCTTT. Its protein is CAWSETPNTEAFF.

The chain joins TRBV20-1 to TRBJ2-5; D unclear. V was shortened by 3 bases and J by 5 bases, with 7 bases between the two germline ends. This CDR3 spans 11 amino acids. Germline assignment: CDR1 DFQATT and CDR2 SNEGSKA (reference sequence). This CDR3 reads CSASGRETQYF. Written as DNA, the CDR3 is TGCAGTGCTAGTGGGCGGGAGACCCAGTACTTC.

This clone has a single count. This chain's CDR3 is CASSVSPSGLSGNTIYF. The CDR3 nucleotides read TGTGCCAGCAGCGTCTCCCCGAGTGGGCTCTCTGGAAACACCATATATTTT. The chain couples TRBV9 to TRBJ1-3; D is undetermined. Germline-derived CDR1 and CDR2 are SGDLS and YYNGEE. The CDR3 spans 17 residues. V was cut by 2 bases and J by 0 bases, with 15 bases left in between.

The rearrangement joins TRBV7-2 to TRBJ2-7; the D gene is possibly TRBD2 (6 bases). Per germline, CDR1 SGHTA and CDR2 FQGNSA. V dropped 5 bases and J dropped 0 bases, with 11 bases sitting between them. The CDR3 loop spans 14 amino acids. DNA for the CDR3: TGTGCCAGCAGCGTGGGACTCCTCTCCTACGAGCAGTACTTC. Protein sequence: CASSVGLLSYEQYF. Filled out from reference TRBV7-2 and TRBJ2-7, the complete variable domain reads GAGVSQSPSNKVTEKGKDVELRCDPISGHTALYWYRQSLGQGLEFLIYFQGNSAPDKSGLPSDRFSAERTGGSVSTLTIQRTQQEDSAVYLCASSVGLLSYEQYFGPGTRLTVT.

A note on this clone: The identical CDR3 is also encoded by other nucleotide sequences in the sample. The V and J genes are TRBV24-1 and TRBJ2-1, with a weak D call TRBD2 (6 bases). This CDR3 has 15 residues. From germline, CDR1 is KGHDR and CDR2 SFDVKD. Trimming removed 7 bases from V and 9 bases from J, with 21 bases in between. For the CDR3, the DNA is TGTGCCACCAGCAGTGGATCTGGGGGGTATAGTGAGCAGTTCTTC. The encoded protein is CATSSGSGGYSEQFF.

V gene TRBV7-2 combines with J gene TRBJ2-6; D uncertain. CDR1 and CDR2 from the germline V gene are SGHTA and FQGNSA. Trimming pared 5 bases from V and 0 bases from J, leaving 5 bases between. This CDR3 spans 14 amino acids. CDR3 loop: CASSRGSGANVLTF. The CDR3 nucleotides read TGTGCCAGCAGCCGTGGCTCTGGGGCCAACGTCCTGACTTTC.

This CDR3 is CASSRTGGREKLFF. The CDR3 region has the DNA TGTGCCAGTAGTAGGACAGGGGGCCGGGAAAAACTGTTTTTT. J is TRBJ1-4 and V is TRBV19, with 11 bases matching TRBD1. The CDR3 covers 14 residues. V gave up 4 bases and J gave up 8 bases; unmatched junction bases: 3. The germline V gene has CDR1 LNHDA and CDR2 SQIVND (reference sequence).